The 27 T cell receptor beta chains listed next were all sequenced from one sample in a study of technical replicates of blood from a few donors. The assay was immunoSEQ multiplex PCR, and TCRdb's table has in-frame clones only and misses some. The sample lists more than 90,000 clones, about 96% occurring once. Sequenced: T cells isolated from PBMCs. All receptors derive from a human donor in good health.

This clone has a single count. The gene calls are TRBV4-2 and TRBJ2-7; 9 bases are shared with TRBD2. In germline, CDR1 is LGHNA, CDR2 YNFKEQ. Trimming removed 0 bases from V and 3 bases from J; junction bases left unmatched: 3. The length of the CDR3 is 15 residues. The CDR3 sequence is CASSQDSGSFYEQYF. The DNA for the CDR3 is TGTGCCAGCAGCCAAGATAGCGGGAGTTTCTACGAGCAGTACTTC.

This chain links TRBV5-1 with TRBJ1-3; no firm D call. V lost 0 bases to trimming and J lost 1 base, with 11 bases between them. Looked up from germline, CDR1 is SGHRS and CDR2 is YFSETQ. The length of the CDR3 is 16 residues. The DNA for the CDR3 is TGCGCCAGCAGCTTGGGAGGTAGAGCTTCTGGAAACACCATATATTTT. It yields the protein CASSLGGRASGNTIYF.

The chain couples TRBV10-3 to TRBJ2-7; the D gene is possibly TRBD1 (5 bases). Germline loops: CDR1 ENHRY, CDR2 SYGVKD. The V end was cut by 8 bases, the J end by 1 base, with 9 bases between. The CDR3 has 12 residues. Written as DNA, the CDR3 is TGTGCCATCGGAACAGGATCCTACGAGCAGTACTTC. Translating it yields CAIGTGSYEQYF.

This clone was recorded once. The chain carries TRBV10-3 and TRBJ2-1; tentative D call: TRBD2 (6 bases). The length of the CDR3 is 16 residues. Trimming cost V 3 bases and J 13 bases, with 25 bases left between them. CDR1 is ENHRY and CDR2 is SYGVKD in the germline V gene. CDR3 in amino acids: CAISELGSGPSSIQFF. CDR3 in DNA: TGTGCCATCAGTGAACTAGGGAGCGGGCCCTCCTCAATACAGTTCTTC.

In its sample, this clone was seen once. The chain carries TRBV25-1 and TRBJ1-2, with 8 bases fitting TRBD1. The CDR3 is 14 residues long. Unmatched junction bases numbered 9, after V lost 5 bases and J lost 7 bases. The germline V gene encodes CDR1 MGHDK and CDR2 SYGVNS. The CDR3 nucleotides are TGTGCCAGCAGTCCAATGGACAGGGTTGCTGGCTACACCTTC. Translated: CASSPMDRVAGYTF.

J is TRBJ1-4 and V is TRBV27, with D maybe TRBD1 (5 bases). Trimming pared 0 bases from V and 5 bases from J, leaving 7 bases between. Germline V gene sequence: CDR1 MNHEY, CDR2 SMNVEV (reference sequence). The CDR3 consists of 14 residues. This chain's CDR3 is CASSLSAGNEKLFF. The CDR3 nucleotides read TGTGCCAGCAGTTTATCGGCAGGGAATGAAAAACTGTTTTTT.

The chain recombines TRBV19 with TRBJ1-5; no definite D call. The CDR3 has 15 residues. V was shortened by 3 bases and J by 5 bases, with 14 bases between the two germline ends. The V gene's germline CDR1 is LNHDA and CDR2 SQIVND (reference sequence). The CDR3 sequence is CASSIKSGPYQPQHF. CDR3 coding DNA: TGTGCCAGTAGTATTAAATCAGGTCCTTATCAGCCCCAGCATTTT.

This chain links TRBV5-1 with TRBJ2-1, with D possibly being TRBD1 (5 bases). Trimming removed 3 bases from V and 12 bases from J, with 19 bases in between. The CDR3 is made up of 14 amino acids. Germline CDR1 and CDR2: SGHRS and YFSETQ. The chain's CDR3 is CASSSAGGSQGQFF. The CDR3 coding sequence is TGCGCCAGCAGCTCCGCCGGCGGATCGCAGGGGCAGTTCTTC.

V gene TRBV5-1 combines with J gene TRBJ1-1; D unresolved. The CDR3 is made up of 13 amino acids. CDR1 SGHRS and CDR2 YFSETQ come from the germline V gene. Trimming took 4 bases from V and 3 from J, leaving 10 bases between them. The CDR3 loop is CASSLSGDTEAFF. The DNA of the CDR3 is TGCGCCAGCAGCCTAAGCGGGGACACTGAAGCTTTCTTT.

The V gene is TRBV11-2, the J gene TRBJ2-7; no firm D call. From germline, CDR1 is SGHAT and CDR2 FQNNGV. Between the trimmed V and J ends, which lost 5 bases and 0 bases, there was a span of 14 bases. CDR3 length: 15 residues. The CDR3 region has the DNA TGTGCCAGCAGCCTCAATCCGCTGAGCTCCTACGAGCAGTACTTC. This gives the protein CASSLNPLSSYEQYF.

This sequence joins TRBV5-4 and TRBJ2-1; no definite D call. The CDR3 is 15 residues long. Germline values: CDR1 SGHNT, CDR2 YYREEE (reference sequence). V dropped 4 bases and J dropped 0 bases, with 11 bases sitting between them. CDR3 amino acids: CASSPIENSYNEQFF. CDR3 sequence (DNA): TGTGCCAGCAGCCCAATAGAGAACTCCTACAATGAGCAGTTCTTC.

V gene TRBV9 combines with J gene TRBJ1-1, with D unclear. Trimming left V 5 bases short and J 4 bases short, with 15 bases between. This CDR3 spans 14 amino acids. The germline V gene has CDR1 SGDLS and CDR2 YYNGEE. CDR3: CASSPTPRGTEAFF. The CDR3 nucleotides read TGTGCCAGCAGTCCCACCCCCCGGGGCACTGAAGCTTTCTTT.

This rearrangement joins TRBV2 to TRBJ2-7, with 7 bases identical to TRBD1. Germline loops: CDR1 SNHLY, CDR2 FYNNEI. CDR3 length: 13 residues. Losses at the gene ends were 1 base for V and 6 bases for J; bases not matched to a gene: 3. The CDR3 sequence: CASSEETGTEQYF. The CDR3 region has the DNA TGTGCCAGCAGTGAAGAGACAGGGACCGAGCAGTACTTC. The full variable domain, its missing parts supplied by reference TRBV2 and TRBJ2-7, is EPEVTQTPSHQVTQMGQEVILRCVPISNHLYFYWYRQILGQKVEFLVSFYNNEISEKSEIFDDQFSVERPDGSNFTLKIRSTKLEDSAMYFCASSEETGTEQYFGPGTRLTVT.

The CDR3 region is CASTGTGDEKLFF. The CDR3, as DNA: TGCGCCAGCACCGGGACAGGGGACGAAAAACTGTTTTTT. The chain employs TRBV4-1 and TRBJ1-4; 10 bases match TRBD1. CDR3 size: 13 residues. Germline V gene data show CDR1 as MGHRA and CDR2 as YSYEKL. With 7 bases clipped from V and 8 bases from J, the junction kept 4 bases outside the gene matches.

The V call is TRBV6-5, the J call TRBJ2-3; D call uncertain. The CDR3 spans 13 residues. The V end was cut by 2 bases, the J end by 4 bases, with 7 bases between. Germline lookup yields CDR1 MNHEY and CDR2 SVGAGI. Written as DNA, the CDR3 is TGTGCCAGCAGTTACCCCGGTTCAGATACGCAGTATTTT. Amino acids: CASSYPGSDTQYF.

V and J are TRBV6-5 and TRBJ2-5; 8 bases align to TRBD2. The CDR3 has 15 residues. Trimming took 8 bases from V and 1 from J; bases not matched to a gene: 9. Germline loops: CDR1 MNHEY, CDR2 SVGAGI. The CDR3 region is CASGSPSGGQETQYF. For the CDR3, the DNA is TGTGCCAGCGGTTCCCCCAGCGGGGGCCAAGAGACCCAGTACTTC.

This chain links TRBV28 with TRBJ1-5; 8 bases agree with TRBD1. Germline CDR1 MDHEN, CDR2 SYDVKM. The CDR3 runs 16 residues. The V gene end was trimmed by 7 bases and the J gene end by 2 bases; junction bases not matched to a gene: 10. CDR3 amino acids: CASTRTGITGNQPQHF. As DNA, the CDR3 is TGTGCCAGCACCAGGACAGGGATCACTGGCAATCAGCCCCAGCATTTT.

This chain links TRBV27 with TRBJ1-4, with TRBD1 matching over 8 bases. Germline V CDR1 and CDR2: MNHEY, SMNVEV (reference sequence). CDR3 length: 14 amino acids. V shed 6 bases and J 7 bases; nucleotides not matched to a gene: 7. CDR3 sequence (DNA): TGTGCCAGCAGACTCACAGGGGGGAGTGAAAAACTGTTTTTT. It codes for CASRLTGGSEKLFF.

V and J are TRBV6-1 and TRBJ2-1; TRBD2 agrees at 9 bases. The V gene end was trimmed by 3 bases and the J gene end by 4 bases; junction bases not matched to a gene: 7. This CDR3 is built from 16 residues. Germline values: CDR1 MNHNS, CDR2 SASEGT. The CDR3 DNA follows: TGTGCCAGCAGTGAGGGTAGCGGGAGCGATTACAATGAGCAGTTCTTC. Translating gives CASSEGSGSDYNEQFF.

The genes are TRBV29-1 and TRBJ1-1; D is undetermined. Germline lookup yields CDR1 SQVTM and CDR2 ANQGSEA. Trimming pared 2 bases from V and 2 bases from J, leaving 6 bases between. The CDR3 consists of 12 residues. The CDR3 coding sequence is TGCAGCGTTGAATCGGGTAACACTGAAGCTTTCTTT. Translating gives CSVESGNTEAFF.

V is TRBV15 and J is TRBJ2-3, with 8 positions matching TRBD2. After removal of 8 bases from V and 2 bases from J, the junction contained 15 bases not matched to a gene. Germline values: CDR1 LNHNV, CDR2 YYDKDF (reference sequence). The CDR3 loop spans 17 amino acids. The CDR3 DNA sequence: TGTGCCACCTCCCCGAAGGAGCGGGGGTTTCCCACAGATACGCAGTATTTT. Encoded protein: CATSPKERGFPTDTQYF.

The chain has TRBV27 and TRBJ1-6; 9 bases fit TRBD1. This CDR3 is 16 amino acids long. The V gene's germline CDR1 is MNHEY and CDR2 SMNVEV (reference sequence). The V gene end was trimmed by 3 bases and the J gene end by 9 bases; junction bases not matched to a gene: 9. The CDR3 sequence: CASSFSPGTGSSPLHF. The CDR3 coding sequence is TGTGCCAGCAGTTTCTCGCCCGGGACAGGGAGTTCACCCCTCCACTTT.

V and J are TRBV10-3 and TRBJ2-7, with 8 bases that match TRBD1. The CDR3 totals 13 residues. Germline values: CDR1 ENHRY, CDR2 SYGVKD. The trim removed 10 bases at V and 6 bases at J, leaving 11 bases unmatched. Written as DNA, the CDR3 is TGTGCCACCGGGTGGACAGGGTCGGGCGAGCAGTACTTC. The encoded protein is CATGWTGSGEQYF.

This clone is a singleton in its sample. This chain connects TRBV6-5 to TRBJ2-7, with D tentatively TRBD1 (6 bases). Germline V gives CDR1 MNHEY, CDR2 SVGAGI. V shed 0 bases and J shed 2 bases, with 11 bases lying between them. This CDR3 has 15 amino acids. The CDR3, as DNA: TGTGCCAGCAGTTACTCGGCACAGGGAGCCTACGAGCAGTACTTC. This gives the protein CASSYSAQGAYEQYF.

The rearrangement uses TRBV5-8 and TRBJ2-5; 8 bases fit TRBD2. The CDR3 extends over 16 amino acids. The germline V gene has CDR1 SGHTS and CDR2 YDEGEE. V lost 3 bases and J lost 0; bases outside the gene matches: 7. The CDR3 spells CASSYSGSVYQETQYF. In DNA form, the CDR3 reads TGTGCCAGCAGCTACAGCGGGAGCGTATACCAAGAGACCCAGTACTTC.

V gene TRBV6-1 combines with J gene TRBJ1-5, with D maybe TRBD1 (5 bases). Between the trimmed V and J ends, which lost 6 bases and 5 bases, there was a span of 14 bases. Germline V CDR1 and CDR2: MNHNS, SASEGT. The CDR3 runs to 14 residues. The CDR3 loop is CASRKVGLDQPQHF. CDR3 nucleotide sequence: TGTGCCAGCAGGAAGGTGGGGCTCGATCAGCCCCAGCATTTT.

This clone came up once. V usage is TRBV15 and J usage is TRBJ2-1, with D perhaps matching TRBD1 (7 bases). The germline CDR1 and CDR2 sequences are LNHNV and YYDKDF (reference sequence). Trimming removed 0 bases from V and 7 bases from J, with 16 bases in between. The CDR3 runs to 16 residues. In DNA, the CDR3 is TGTGCCACCAGCAGAGATTGGCGGGACAGCTGGAATGAGCAGTTCTTC. Its translation: CATSRDWRDSWNEQFF.